This T cell receptor beta chain originates from a study of human CD8 memory T cell subsets. Whole-study results and caveats: Stem-like memory and precursor exhausted T cell repertoires barely overlapped. In stem-like memory T cells, Chao1 estimates suggested more diversity than in precursor exhausted T cells. The study found similarly high diversity in stem-like memory and precursor exhausted T cells, unlike effector memory cells.

A UMI-labeled 5' RACE approach was the method that produced the TCR beta libraries. TCRdb re-called the 5' RACE reads and shows each CDR3 protein once, DNA omitted. The sample totals under 20,000 distinct CDR3 sequences. Note on this clonotype: Its antigen is currently unknown.

For every subset, the RNA was derived from duplicate vials of fewer than 170,000 sorted CD8+ T cells. Germline V gene data show CDR1 as SGHNT and CDR2 as YYREEE (reference sequence). The CDR3 length is 12 residues. Sequencing input: CD8+ T cells from PBMCs. The receptor comes from a human donor in good health. The gene calls are TRBV5-4 and TRBJ2-1. This chain's CDR3 is CASSDADDEQFF.